The 19 T cell receptor beta chains below all came from one sample that was sequenced in a study of shared clonotypes between healthy human individuals. Method: immunoSEQ multiplex PCR; TCRdb's copy keeps in-frame clones and lacks some. The sample lists some 240,000 clones; about 65% were seen once. Sequencing used memory CD4+ T cells sorted from blood. Stated subset: CD45RA-negative fraction. These receptors all come from a young man in good health.

The rearrangement links TRBV14 to TRBJ2-1, with a weak D call TRBD2 (7 bases). Germline CDR1 reads SGHDN; CDR2 reads FVKESK. Trimming shortened V by 5 bases and J by 9 bases, and 14 bases separated the two germline ends. The length of the CDR3 is 13 residues. Here the CDR3 DNA reads TGTGCCAGCAGCTCGTACAGGGAGGGTGAGCAGTTCTTC. Amino acid sequence: CASSSYREGEQFF.

The rearrangement links TRBV6-6 to TRBJ1-1; 9 bases align to TRBD1. This CDR3 is built from 16 residues. The V gene end was trimmed by 2 bases and the J gene end by 4 bases; junction bases not matched to a gene: 8. CDR1 and CDR2 (germline): MNHNY, SVGAGI (reference sequence). In DNA, the CDR3 is TGTGCCAGCAGTTACGGCCCGACAGGGGGTCGCACTGAAGCTTTCTTT. Protein: CASSYGPTGGRTEAFF.

CDR3 bases: TGTGCCAGCAGCTTGTTTTTAGGGGGCGCCTACAATGAGCAGTTCTTC. It is translated as CASSLFLGGAYNEQFF. The chain is built from TRBV5-4 and TRBJ2-1; 7 bases map to TRBD1. With 1 base clipped from V and 2 bases from J, the junction kept 6 bases outside the gene matches. The germline CDR1 and CDR2 sequences are SGHNT and YYREEE (reference sequence). The CDR3 has 16 amino acids.

The chain links TRBV5-4 to TRBJ2-1; tentative D call: TRBD2 (6 bases). Trimming left V 0 bases short and J 11 bases short, with 18 bases between. In germline, CDR1 is SGHNT, CDR2 YYREEE (reference sequence). The CDR3 extends over 15 amino acids. DNA of the CDR3: TGTGCCAGCAGCTTGGCTAACTCCGGGACTCTTAAGCAGTTCTTC. Translating it yields CASSLANSGTLKQFF. The complete variable domain, with remaining parts taken from reference TRBV5-4 and TRBJ2-1, reads ETGVTQSPTHLIKTRGQQVTLRCSSQSGHNTVSWYQQALGQGPQFIFQYYREEENGRGNFPPRFSGLQFPNYSSELNVNALELDDSALYLCASSLANSGTLKQFFGPGTRLTVL.

In its sample, this clone was seen once. The V gene is TRBV5-1, the J gene TRBJ2-5; D gene unclear. Germline lookup yields CDR1 SGHRS and CDR2 YFSETQ. Trimming shortened V by 5 bases and J by 4 bases, and 18 bases separated the two germline ends. The CDR3 covers 15 residues. The CDR3 loop is CASSQEASRGETQYF. DNA of the CDR3: TGCGCCAGCAGTCAAGAGGCCTCCCGTGGAGAGACCCAGTACTTC.

The rearrangement links TRBV5-1 to TRBJ2-7; D perhaps matches TRBD1 (6 bases). Germline CDR1 SGHRS, CDR2 YFSETQ. This CDR3 contains 14 residues. V was pared by 4 bases and J by 4 bases, with 15 bases between. The CDR3 loop is CASSVTGTMYEQYF. The CDR3 DNA reads TGCGCCAGCAGCGTCACCGGGACAATGTACGAGCAGTACTTC.

The chain links TRBV23-1 to TRBJ2-7; 7 nucleotides align to TRBD2. TRBV23-1 is filed as an ORF, its function uncertain. This CDR3 comprises 18 residues. V was clipped by 4 bases and J by 1 base; unmatched bases: 16. CDR3 in DNA: TGCGCCAGCAGTCCCCTTTCCGGATGCAAGCGGGATTCCTACGAGCAGTACTTC. This translates into CASSPLSGCKRDSYEQYF.

The V and J genes are TRBV6-5 and TRBJ1-1; 7 bases line up with TRBD1. This CDR3 is built from 14 residues. Germline-derived CDR1 and CDR2 are MNHEY and SVGAGI. With V trimmed by 6 bases and J by 3 bases, 7 bases remained unmatched. The CDR3 region is CASRLTTGDTEAFF. The CDR3 nucleotides read TGTGCCAGCAGACTCACCACAGGGGACACTGAAGCTTTCTTT.

This rearrangement joins TRBV11-3 to TRBJ2-1; tentatively, D is TRBD2 (5 bases). This CDR3 is built from 17 residues. V dropped 5 bases and J dropped 0 bases, with 17 bases sitting between them. Germline CDR1 and CDR2: SGHNT and YENEEA. CDR3 bases: TGTGCCAGCAGCCATACCGGAGGCATTGGCTCCTACAATGAGCAGTTCTTC. Translation gives CASSHTGGIGSYNEQFF. Looking up the rest from reference TRBV11-3 and TRBJ2-1 gives the full variable domain: EAGVVQSPRYKIIEKKQPVAFWCNPISGHNTLYWYLQNLGQGPELLIRYENEEAVDDSQLPKDRFSAERLKGVDSTLKIQPAELGDSAVYLCASSHTGGIGSYNEQFFGPGTRLTVL.

The rearrangement joins TRBV21-1 to TRBJ2-1. TRBV21-1 represents a pseudogene. The CDR3 contains 14 residues. CDR3 region: CASRADSSYNEQFF. In DNA form, the CDR3 reads TGTGCCAGCAGGGCAGATAGCTCCTACAATGAGCAGTTCTTC.

The rearrangement uses TRBV2 and TRBJ2-3; D is possibly TRBD2 (6 bases). This CDR3 spans 13 amino acids. V was cut by 7 bases and J by 1 base, with 9 bases left in between. The germline V gene encodes CDR1 SNHLY and CDR2 FYNNEI. The CDR3 loop is CASMRDRTDTQYF. The CDR3, as DNA: TGTGCCAGCATGCGGGACCGCACAGATACGCAGTATTTT. Full variable domain (rest looked up from reference TRBV2 and TRBJ2-3): EPEVTQTPSHQVTQMGQEVILRCVPISNHLYFYWYRQILGQKVEFLVSFYNNEISEKSEIFDDQFSVERPDGSNFTLKIRSTKLEDSAMYFCASMRDRTDTQYFGPGTRLTVL.

The V call is TRBV7-8, the J call TRBJ2-7; 8 bases are shared with TRBD1. Germline V gene sequence: CDR1 SGHVS, CDR2 FQNEAQ. The J segment lost 0 bases and the V segment lost 2 bases, leaving 6 bases of the junction unmatched. This CDR3 contains 16 residues. The CDR3 region is CASSLSGGTSSYEQYF. CDR3 nucleotides: TGTGCCAGCAGCTTATCAGGGGGCACTAGCTCCTACGAGCAGTACTTC.

The rearrangement joins TRBV30 to TRBJ1-1; a possible D gene is TRBD1 (5 bases). There are 14 residues in the CDR3. Looked up from germline, CDR1 is GTSNPN and CDR2 is SVGIG (reference sequence). Trimming took 0 bases from V and 0 from J, leaving 8 bases between them. The CDR3: CAWSVDNLNTEAFF. The CDR3 DNA is TGTGCCTGGAGTGTGGACAATTTGAACACTGAAGCTTTCTTT.

The V and J genes are TRBV7-2 and TRBJ2-7, with D unresolved. Per germline, CDR1 SGHTA and CDR2 FQGNSA. The CDR3 loop spans 12 amino acids. V was clipped by 4 bases and J by 3 bases, with 7 bases between them. The CDR3: CASSSHDYEQYF. Here the CDR3 DNA reads TGTGCCAGCAGCTCACACGACTACGAGCAGTACTTC.

The chain combines TRBV5-1 with TRBJ2-3; TRBD2 agrees at 14 bases. The germline V gene has CDR1 SGHRS and CDR2 YFSETQ. This CDR3 has 19 residues. Losses at the gene ends were 4 bases for V and 2 bases for J; bases not matched to a gene: 12. As DNA, the CDR3 is TGCGCCAGCAGCCTTTTTGGGACTAGCGGGAGAGGGAACACAGATACGCAGTATTTT. Translating it yields CASSLFGTSGRGNTDTQYF.

V gene TRBV4-3 combines with J gene TRBJ2-7, with D maybe TRBD1 (6 bases). Germline V gene data show CDR1 as LGHNA and CDR2 as YSLEER. The CDR3 runs to 17 residues. Trimming shortened V by 0 bases and J by 3 bases, and 18 bases separated the two germline ends. This CDR3 reads CASSQDYGQLRSYEQYF. The CDR3 nucleotides read TGCGCCAGCAGCCAAGATTATGGACAGTTAAGGAGCTACGAGCAGTACTTC.

The chain carries TRBV5-4 and TRBJ1-2; 8 bases fit TRBD1. With V trimmed by 3 bases and J by 8 bases, 3 bases remained unmatched. The CDR3 covers 12 residues. Germline values: CDR1 SGHNT, CDR2 YYREEE (reference sequence). As DNA, the CDR3 is TGTGCCAGCAGCTGGGACAGGATGGGCTACACCTTC. Residues: CASSWDRMGYTF. Full variable domain (outside the CDR3, taken from reference TRBV5-4 and TRBJ1-2): ETGVTQSPTHLIKTRGQQVTLRCSSQSGHNTVSWYQQALGQGPQFIFQYYREEENGRGNFPPRFSGLQFPNYSSELNVNALELDDSALYLCASSWDRMGYTFGSGTRLTVV.

The rearrangement links TRBV27 to TRBJ2-1, with 8 bases lining up with TRBD2. V shed 1 base and J 6 bases; nucleotides not matched to a gene: 14. Germline lookup yields CDR1 MNHEY and CDR2 SMNVEV (reference sequence). The CDR3 spans 18 residues. The DNA for the CDR3 is TGTGCCAGCAGTTTATTAGCGGGAATGAATCCCCGAGCCAATGAGCAGTTCTTC. The encoded protein is CASSLLAGMNPRANEQFF.

The chain carries TRBV5-4 and TRBJ1-3, with D possibly being TRBD1 (5 bases). Germline V CDR1 and CDR2: SGHNT, YYREEE (reference sequence). This CDR3 has 18 amino acids. Trimming took 0 bases from V and 0 from J, leaving 16 bases between them. The CDR3 sequence: CASSLDSIPGPSGNTIYF. DNA of the CDR3: TGTGCCAGCAGCTTGGATTCGATCCCGGGACCCTCTGGAAACACCATATATTTT.